This TCR beta chain is from a study of shared clonotypes between healthy human individuals. Broader study findings: All-four-donor shared clonotypes had higher generation probabilities than non-shared clonotypes did. Clonotype sharing across donors was expected to vary with sequencing depth. Donor scarcity curtailed the genetic and exposure-history diversity represented herein.

About this clone: Antigen specificity is unknown.

Authors' data handling: ImmunoSEQ only sent back junction sequences with no quality scores, so filtering was done differently. TCRdb keeps only in-frame clones here, not all; method: immunoSEQ multiplex PCR. V, J and clone size derive from that table, while D and trimming were established from the DNA sequence. Of about 2.3 million clones detected, approximately 95% appear once; the ten largest clones hold approximately 0.4%. CDR1 is MNHEY and CDR2 is SVGAGI in the germline V gene. Trimming took off 6 bases at V and 3 bases at J, with 7 bases between the two ends. The CDR3 has 12 residues. The rearrangement joins TRBV6-5 to TRBJ2-3; no reliable D call. The sequenced sample was naive CD4+ T cells from PBMCs. Regarding subset: CD45RA+ positively selected. The source is a man younger than 30 in good health. Some clones in this sample may be carry-over from other donors' samples. The CDR3 DNA follows: TGTGCCAGCAGCGACGCGACAGATACGCAGTATTTT. Translation gives CASSDATDTQYF.